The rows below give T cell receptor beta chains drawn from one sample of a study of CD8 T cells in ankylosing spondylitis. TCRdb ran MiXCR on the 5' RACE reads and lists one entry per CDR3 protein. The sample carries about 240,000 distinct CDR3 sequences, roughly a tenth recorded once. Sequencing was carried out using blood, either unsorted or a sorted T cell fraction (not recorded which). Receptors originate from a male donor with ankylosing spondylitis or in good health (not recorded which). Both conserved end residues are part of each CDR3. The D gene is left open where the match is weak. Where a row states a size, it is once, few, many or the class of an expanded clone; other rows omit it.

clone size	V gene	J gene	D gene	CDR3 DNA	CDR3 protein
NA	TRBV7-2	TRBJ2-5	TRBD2	TGTGCCAGCAGCTTAGTGCCCGGGACTAGCGGGCAGACGGTCGGAGAGACCCAGTACTTC	CASSLVPGTSGQTVGETQYF
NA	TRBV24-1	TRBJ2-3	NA	TGTGCCACCAGTGGTGCAGGGGGGAGCACAGATACGCAGTATTTT	CATSGAGGSTDTQYF
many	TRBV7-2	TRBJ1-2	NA	TGTGCCAGCAGCTTAGGGGCCGCGAACTATGGCTACACCTTC	CASSLGAANYGYTF
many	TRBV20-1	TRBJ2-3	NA	TGCAGTGCCGCCAGAGCTGGGGGGGCGGATACGCAGTATTTT	CSAARAGGADTQYF
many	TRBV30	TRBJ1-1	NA	TGTGCCTGGAGTGTACGGGGGGGGAGCACTGAAGCTTTCTTT	CAWSVRGGSTEAFF
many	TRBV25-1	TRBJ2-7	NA	TGTGCCAGCAGACAGGGATTCTACGAGCAGTACTTC	CASRQGFYEQYF
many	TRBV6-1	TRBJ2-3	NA	TGTGCCTCCTGGGGAGGTCGCACAGATACGCAGTATTTT	CASWGGRTDTQYF
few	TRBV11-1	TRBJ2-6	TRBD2	TGTGCCAGCAGCTTAGTAGGACTAGTCAGCTCTGGGGCCAACGTCCTGACTTTC	CASSLVGLVSSGANVLTF
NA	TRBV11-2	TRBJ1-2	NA	TGTGCCAGCAGCTGGAGCGGGGACCTCTATGGCTACACCTTC	CASSWSGDLYGYTF
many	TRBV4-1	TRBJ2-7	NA	TGCGCCAGCAGCCCCGTAGACATGTTATTGTCCTACGAGCAGTACTTC	CASSPVDMLLSYEQYF
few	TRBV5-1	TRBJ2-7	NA	TGCGCCAGCAGCCTGGTGGACAAGGGAAACTACGAGCAGTACTTC	CASSLVDKGNYEQYF
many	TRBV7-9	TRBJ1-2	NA	TGTGCCAGCAGCCCATCGGGGGTCAAAGGCTACACCTTC	CASSPSGVKGYTF
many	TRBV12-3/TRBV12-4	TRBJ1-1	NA	TGTGCCAGCAGTACCCGACGGGCGGTTACTGAAGCTTTCTTT	CASSTRRAVTEAFF
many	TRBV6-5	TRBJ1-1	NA	TGTGCCAGCAGTTGGGGGACGGTTAACACTGAAGCTTTCTTT	CASSWGTVNTEAFF
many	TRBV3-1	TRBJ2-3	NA	TGTGCCAGCAGCCAGATCGATACGCAGTATTTT	CASSQIDTQYF
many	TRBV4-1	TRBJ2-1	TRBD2	TGCGCCAGCAGCCCCTCGACTAGCGGGACGATCAATGAGCAGTTCTTC	CASSPSTSGTINEQFF
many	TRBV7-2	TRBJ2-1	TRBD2	TGTGCCAGCAGCGCGATGGGACTAGCGGACAATGAGCAGTTCTTC	CASSAMGLADNEQFF
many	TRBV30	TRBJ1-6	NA	TGTGCCTGGAGGGAGGACAGTGAATCACCCCTCCACTTT	CAWREDSESPLHF
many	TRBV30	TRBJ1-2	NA	TGTGCCTGGAGTGTACATCGGGGGGCGCGGGGCTACACCTTC	CAWSVHRGARGYTF
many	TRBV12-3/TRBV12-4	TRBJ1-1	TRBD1	TGTGCCACACAACAGGGGGACAGTAACACTGAAGCTTTCTTT	CATQQGDSNTEAFF
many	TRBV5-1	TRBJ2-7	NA	TGCGCCAGCAGCTTCTACGGGGAAACCTACGAGCAGTACTTC	CASSFYGETYEQYF
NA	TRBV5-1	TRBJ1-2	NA	TGCGCCAGCAGCGAGGGACATGTTCTAGACGGCTACACCTTC	CASSEGHVLDGYTF
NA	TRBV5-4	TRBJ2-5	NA	TGTGCCAGCGGCTCCGGGGTCCTTGGGGTGGAGACCCAGTACTTC	CASGSGVLGVETQYF
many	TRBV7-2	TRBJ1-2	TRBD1	TGTGCCAGCAGCTTAGCGGGACGGACAGGGACTAACTATGGCTACACCTTC	CASSLAGRTGTNYGYTF
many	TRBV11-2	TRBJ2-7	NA	TGTGCCAGCAGCTCCGCATTCTCCTACGAGCAGTACTTC	CASSSAFSYEQYF
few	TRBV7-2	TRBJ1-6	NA	TGTGCCAGCAGCTTAGGGTGGTCCTATAATTCACCCCTCCACTTT	CASSLGWSYNSPLHF
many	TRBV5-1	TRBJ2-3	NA	TGCGCCAGCAGCTTGACAGGCACGCCAGATACGCAGTATTTT	CASSLTGTPDTQYF
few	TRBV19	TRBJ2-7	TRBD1	TGTGCCAGTAGTACCCAGGGACAGGGCTACGAGCAGTACTTC	CASSTQGQGYEQYF
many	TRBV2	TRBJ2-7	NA	TGTGCCAGCACAGACCACACCTACGAGCAGTACTTC	CASTDHTYEQYF
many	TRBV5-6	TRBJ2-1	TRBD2	TGTGCCAGCAGCTTGGGAATGGGACTAGCGGGAGGGCCGGATGAGCAGTTCTTC	CASSLGMGLAGGPDEQFF
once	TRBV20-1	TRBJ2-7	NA	TGCAGTGCTCGGATCTGGACTGGAGGGACGGGCGAGCAGTACTTC	CSARIWTGGTGEQYF
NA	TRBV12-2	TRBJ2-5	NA	TGTGCAAGTCGCTTAGTGCAGGTCCCTGGGGAGACCCAGTACTTC	CASRLVQVPGETQYF
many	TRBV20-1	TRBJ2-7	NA	TGCAGTGCTACCCACTTCCTCGGAGGCGGGCAGTACTTC	CSATHFLGGGQYF
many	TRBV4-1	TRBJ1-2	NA	TGCGCCAGCAGCCAAGAAGTTAGAAGCCTCTATGGCTACACCTTC	CASSQEVRSLYGYTF
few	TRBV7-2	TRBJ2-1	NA	TGTGCCAGCAGATCCAACTACAATGAGCAGTTCTTC	CASRSNYNEQFF
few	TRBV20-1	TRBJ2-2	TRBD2	TGCAGTGCTAGAGAATCTAGCGGCTACACCGGGGAGCTGTTTTTT	CSARESSGYTGELFF
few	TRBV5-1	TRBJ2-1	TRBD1	TGCGCCAGCAGCTCCGACAGGGGGGCCTACAATGAGCAGTTCTTC	CASSSDRGAYNEQFF